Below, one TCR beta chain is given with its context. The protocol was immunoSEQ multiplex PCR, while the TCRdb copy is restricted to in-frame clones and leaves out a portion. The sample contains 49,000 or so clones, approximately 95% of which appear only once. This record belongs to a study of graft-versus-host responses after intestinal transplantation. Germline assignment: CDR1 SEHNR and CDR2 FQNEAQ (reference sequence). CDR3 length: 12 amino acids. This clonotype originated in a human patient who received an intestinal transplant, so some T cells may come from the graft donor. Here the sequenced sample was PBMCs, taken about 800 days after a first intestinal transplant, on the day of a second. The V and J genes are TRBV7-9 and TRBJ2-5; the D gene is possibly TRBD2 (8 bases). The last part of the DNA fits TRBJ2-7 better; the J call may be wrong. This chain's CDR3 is CAAGTAGDEQYF. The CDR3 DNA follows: TGTGCCGCCGGGACAGCGGGAGACGAGCAGTACTTC.